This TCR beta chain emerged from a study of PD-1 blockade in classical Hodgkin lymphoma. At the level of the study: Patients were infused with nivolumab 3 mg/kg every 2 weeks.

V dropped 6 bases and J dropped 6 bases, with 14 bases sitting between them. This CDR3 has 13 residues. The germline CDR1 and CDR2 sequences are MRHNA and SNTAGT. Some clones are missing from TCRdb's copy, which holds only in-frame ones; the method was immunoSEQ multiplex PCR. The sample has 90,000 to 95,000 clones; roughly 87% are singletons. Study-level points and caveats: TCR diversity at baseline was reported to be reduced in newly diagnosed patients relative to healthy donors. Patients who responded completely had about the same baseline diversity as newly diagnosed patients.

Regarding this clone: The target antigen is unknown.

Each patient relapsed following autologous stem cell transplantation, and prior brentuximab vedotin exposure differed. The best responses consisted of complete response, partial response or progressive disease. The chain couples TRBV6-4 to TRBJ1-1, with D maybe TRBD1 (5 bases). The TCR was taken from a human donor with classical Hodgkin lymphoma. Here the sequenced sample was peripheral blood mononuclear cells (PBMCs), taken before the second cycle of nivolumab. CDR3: CASRGGGSAEAFF. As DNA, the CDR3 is TGTGCCAGCAGGGGGGGAGGGTCGGCTGAAGCTTTCTTT.